Only one count was recorded for the clone carrying this TCR beta chain. V lost 2 bases, J lost 1 base, and 12 bases lay in between. Germline V gene data show CDR1 as SGDLS and CDR2 as YYNGEE. CDR3 length equals 15 residues. This entry comes from a study of blood T cell repertoires in COVID-19. The assay was immunoSEQ multiplex PCR, and TCRdb's table has in-frame clones only and misses some. The sample records about 300,000 clones, 70% to 90% being singletons. Sequenced: PBMCs or T cells enriched from blood (not recorded which). The rearrangement uses TRBV9 and TRBJ1-1; no clear D gene. This receptor was obtained from a woman aged 18-35 years who had recovered from COVID-19. The CDR3 is CASSVLTDRNTEAFF. DNA of the CDR3: TGTGCCAGCAGCGTTTTAACAGATAGGAACACTGAAGCTTTCTTT. Looking up the rest from reference TRBV9 and TRBJ1-1 gives the full variable domain: DSGVTQTPKHLITATGQRVTLRCSPRSGDLSVYWYQQSLDQGLQFLIQYYNGEERAKGNILERFSAQQFPDLHSELNLSSLELGDSALYFCASSVLTDRNTEAFFGQGTRLTVV.